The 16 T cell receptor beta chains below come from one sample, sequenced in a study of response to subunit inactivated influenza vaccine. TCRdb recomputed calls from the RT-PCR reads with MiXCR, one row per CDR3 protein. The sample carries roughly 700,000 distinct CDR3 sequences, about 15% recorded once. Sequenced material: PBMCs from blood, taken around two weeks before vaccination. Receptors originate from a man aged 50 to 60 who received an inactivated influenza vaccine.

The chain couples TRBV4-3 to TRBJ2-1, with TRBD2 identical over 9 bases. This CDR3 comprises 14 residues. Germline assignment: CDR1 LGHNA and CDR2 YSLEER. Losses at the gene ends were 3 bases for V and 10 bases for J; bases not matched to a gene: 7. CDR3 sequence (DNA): TGCGCCAGCAGCCAGCGGCGGGGGGGCCGCGAGCAGTTCTTC. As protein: CASSQRRGGREQFF.

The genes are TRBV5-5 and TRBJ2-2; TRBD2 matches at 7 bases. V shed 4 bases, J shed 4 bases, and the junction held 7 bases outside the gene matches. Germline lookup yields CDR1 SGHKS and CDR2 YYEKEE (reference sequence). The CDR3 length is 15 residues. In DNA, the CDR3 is TGTGCCAGCAGCCGACGGTTAGCGGGCACCGGGGAGCTGTTTTTT. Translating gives CASSRRLAGTGELFF. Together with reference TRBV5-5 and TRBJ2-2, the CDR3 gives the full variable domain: DAGVTQSPTHLIKTRGQQVTLRCSPISGHKSVSWYQQVLGQGPQFIFQYYEKEERGRGNFPDRFSARQFPNYSSELNVNALLLGDSALYLCASSRRLAGTGELFFGEGSRLTVL.

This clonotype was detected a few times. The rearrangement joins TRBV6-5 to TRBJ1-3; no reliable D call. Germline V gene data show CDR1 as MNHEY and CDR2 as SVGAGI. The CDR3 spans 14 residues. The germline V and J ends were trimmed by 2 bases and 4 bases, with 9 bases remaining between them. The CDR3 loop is CASSYRSSGNTIYF. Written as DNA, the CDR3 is TGTGCCAGCAGTTACCGGAGCTCCGGAAACACCATATATTTT.

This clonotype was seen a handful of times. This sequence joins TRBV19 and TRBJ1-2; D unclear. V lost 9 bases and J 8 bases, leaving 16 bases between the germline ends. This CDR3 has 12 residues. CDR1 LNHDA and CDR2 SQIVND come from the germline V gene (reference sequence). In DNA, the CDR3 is TGTGCCAGCGGGCCTCCCAATGGAGGCTACACCTTC. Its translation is CASGPPNGGYTF.

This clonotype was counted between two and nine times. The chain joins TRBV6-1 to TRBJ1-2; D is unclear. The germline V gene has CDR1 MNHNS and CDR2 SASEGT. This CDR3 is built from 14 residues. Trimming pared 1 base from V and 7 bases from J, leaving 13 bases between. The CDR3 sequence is CASSEGHVTGGYTF. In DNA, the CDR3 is TGTGCCAGCAGTGAAGGACACGTAACTGGTGGCTACACCTTC.

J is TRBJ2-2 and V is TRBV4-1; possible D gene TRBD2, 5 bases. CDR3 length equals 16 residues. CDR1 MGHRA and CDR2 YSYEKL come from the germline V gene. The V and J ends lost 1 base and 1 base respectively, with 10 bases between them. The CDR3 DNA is TGCGCCAGCAGCCAAGTTGGCGGGCTGAACACCGGGGAGCTGTTTTTT. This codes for CASSQVGGLNTGELFF.

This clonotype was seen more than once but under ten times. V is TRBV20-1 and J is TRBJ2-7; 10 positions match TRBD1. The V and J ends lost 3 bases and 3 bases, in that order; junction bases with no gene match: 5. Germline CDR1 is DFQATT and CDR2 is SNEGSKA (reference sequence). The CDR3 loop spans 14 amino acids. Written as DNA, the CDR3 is TGCAGTGCTAGGATCCGGGACAGGGGCTACGAGCAGTACTTC. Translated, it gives CSARIRDRGYEQYF.

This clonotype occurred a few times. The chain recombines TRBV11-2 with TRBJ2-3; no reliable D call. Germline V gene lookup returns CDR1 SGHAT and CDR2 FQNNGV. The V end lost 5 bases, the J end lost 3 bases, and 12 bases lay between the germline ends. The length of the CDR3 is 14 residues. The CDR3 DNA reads TGTGCCAGCAGCCTAGGTGAGGTGACAGATACGCAGTATTTT. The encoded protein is CASSLGEVTDTQYF.

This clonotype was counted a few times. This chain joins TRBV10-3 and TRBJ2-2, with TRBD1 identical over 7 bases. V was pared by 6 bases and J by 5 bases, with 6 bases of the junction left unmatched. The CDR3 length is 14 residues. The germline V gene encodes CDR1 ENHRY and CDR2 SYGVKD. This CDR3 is CAISWTGWTGELFF. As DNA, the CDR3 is TGTGCCATCAGCTGGACAGGTTGGACCGGGGAGCTGTTTTTT.

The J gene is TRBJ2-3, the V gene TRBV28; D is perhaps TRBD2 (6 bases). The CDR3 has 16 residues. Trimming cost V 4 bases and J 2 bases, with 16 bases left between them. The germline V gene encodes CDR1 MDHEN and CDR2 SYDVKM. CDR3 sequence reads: CASSSQRVGTTDTQYF. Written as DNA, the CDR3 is TGTGCCAGCAGTTCCCAGCGGGTAGGGACCACAGATACGCAGTATTTT.

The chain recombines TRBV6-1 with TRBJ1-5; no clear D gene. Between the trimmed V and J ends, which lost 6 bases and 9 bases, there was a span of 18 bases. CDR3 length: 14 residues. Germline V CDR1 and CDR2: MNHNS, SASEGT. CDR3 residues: CASRNSRRSGPQHF. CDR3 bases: TGTGCCAGCAGGAATAGTAGAAGGAGCGGGCCCCAGCATTTT.

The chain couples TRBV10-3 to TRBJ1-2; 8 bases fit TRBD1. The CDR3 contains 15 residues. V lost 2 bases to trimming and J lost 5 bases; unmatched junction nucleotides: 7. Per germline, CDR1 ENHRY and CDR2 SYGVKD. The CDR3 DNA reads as TGTGCCATCAGTGAGAACGCCGGGACAGGATATGGCTACACCTTC. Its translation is CAISENAGTGYGYTF.

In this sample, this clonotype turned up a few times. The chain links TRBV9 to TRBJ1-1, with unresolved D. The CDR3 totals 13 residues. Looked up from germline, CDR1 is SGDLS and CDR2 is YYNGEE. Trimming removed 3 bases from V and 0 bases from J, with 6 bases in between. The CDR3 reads CASSASMNTEAFF. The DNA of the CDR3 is TGTGCCAGCAGCGCTTCCATGAACACTGAAGCTTTCTTT. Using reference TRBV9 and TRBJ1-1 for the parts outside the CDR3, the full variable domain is DSGVTQTPKHLITATGQRVTLRCSPRSGDLSVYWYQQSLDQGLQFLIQYYNGEERAKGNILERFSAQQFPDLHSELNLSSLELGDSALYFCASSASMNTEAFFGQGTRLTVV.

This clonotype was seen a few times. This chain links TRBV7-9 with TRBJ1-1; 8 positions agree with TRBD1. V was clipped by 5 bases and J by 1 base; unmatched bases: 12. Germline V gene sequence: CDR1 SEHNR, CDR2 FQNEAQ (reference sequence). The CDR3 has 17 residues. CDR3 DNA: TGTGCCAGCAGCAAGAGGTTAACAGGGGGATGGAACACTGAAGCTTTCTTT. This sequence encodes CASSKRLTGGWNTEAFF.

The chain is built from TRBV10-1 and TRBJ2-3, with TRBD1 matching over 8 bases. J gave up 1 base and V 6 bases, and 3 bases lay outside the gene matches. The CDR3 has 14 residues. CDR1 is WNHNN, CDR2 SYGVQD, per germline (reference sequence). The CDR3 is CASRKGQGTDTQYF. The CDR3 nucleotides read TGCGCCAGCAGGAAGGGACAGGGCACAGATACGCAGTATTTT.

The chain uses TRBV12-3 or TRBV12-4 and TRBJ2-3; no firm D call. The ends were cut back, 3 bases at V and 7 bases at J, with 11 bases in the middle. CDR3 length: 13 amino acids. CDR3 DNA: TGTGCCAGCAGTTTCGACTTGGGATATACGCAGTATTTT. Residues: CASSFDLGYTQYF.